A selection of T cell receptor beta chains follows, all from one sample in a study of control samples from healthy donors and cancer patients. Assay used: immunoSEQ multiplex PCR; TCRdb lists only in-frame clones, some missing. Found here are 130,000 to 150,000 clones, about 93% of them singletons; the top ten hold 12% to 15%. Sequenced input: PBMCs. These receptors all stem from a man in his fifties or sixties with colorectal cancer. The CDR3 runs from the conserved cysteine through the conserved F or W. Fields, in order: J gene, D gene, CDR3 length, V gene, clone size, CDR3 DNA, CDR3 protein. The D gene is left open where the match is weak. A row's size may be missing; if present it is once, few, many or a size class.

>TRBJ2-5|TRBD2|16|TRBV10-3|-
TGTGCCATCAGCGATCCGACTAGCGAGCGGGGAGAGACCCAGTACTTC
CAISDPTSERGETQYF
>TRBJ1-2|-|15|TRBV29-1|-
TGCAGCGTTGAAGATCCGAGGGGTTCGACCTATGGCTACACCTTC
CSVEDPRGSTYGYTF
>TRBJ2-3|-|15|TRBV6-5|once
TGTGCCAGCAGTTATGGGCTTACTAGCACAGATACGCAGTATTTT
CASSYGLTSTDTQYF
>TRBJ2-7|-|14|TRBV5-6|once
TGTGCCAGCAGCTTGGCGTGGCAGGGCTACGAGCAGTACTTC
CASSLAWQGYEQYF
>TRBJ2-3|-|15|TRBV11-3|-
TGTGCCAGCAGCTTCGGGGGTTCCCGCACAGATACGCAGTATTTT
CASSFGGSRTDTQYF
>TRBJ2-3|-|15|TRBV10-3|-
TGTGCCATCAGCGGCACGAGCGGTCGCACAGATACGCAGTATTTT
CAISGTSGRTDTQYF
>TRBJ1-2|TRBD1|13|TRBV18|-
TGTGCCAGCTCACCAGACAGGGCCTATGGCTACACCTTC
CASSPDRAYGYTF
>TRBJ1-5|-|17|TRBV7-8|few
TGTGCCAGCAGCTTTGCCTCGGGAGGTCAGGGCAATCAGCCCCAGCATTTT
CASSFASGGQGNQPQHF
>TRBJ2-5|TRBD2|15|TRBV3-1/TRBV3-2|-
TGTGCCAGCAGCCCCCCGGGACTAGCGAAAGAGACCCAGTACTTC
CASSPPGLAKETQYF
>TRBJ1-1|-|14|TRBV7-2|few
TGTGCCAGCAGCCCGATCGGGGGGATCACTGAAGCTTTCTTT
CASSPIGGITEAFF
>TRBJ1-2|TRBD1|15|TRBV11-2|-
TGTGCCAGCAGCTTAATGGGACAGGGAAACTATGGCTACACCTTC
CASSLMGQGNYGYTF
>TRBJ2-2|TRBD2|16|TRBV27|-
TGTGCCAGCAGTGGTAGCGGGGGGCGCGTCACCGGGGAGCTGTTTTTT
CASSGSGGRVTGELFF
>TRBJ1-2|TRBD1|14|TRBV9|-
TGTGCCAGCAGCGTAGGACAGGGTAACTATGGCTACACCTTC
CASSVGQGNYGYTF
>TRBJ1-2|TRBD1|14|TRBV18|-
TGTGCCAGCTCAACAGGGGAGCCTAACTATGGCTACACCTTC
CASSTGEPNYGYTF
>TRBJ2-7|-|13|TRBV4-1|-
TGCGCCAGCAGCCAAGCCGACCCCTACGAGCAGTACTTC
CASSQADPYEQYF
>TRBJ2-5|-|12|TRBV4-1|-
TGCGCCAGCAGCCAAGCTGGGGAGACCCAGTACTTC
CASSQAGETQYF
>TRBJ1-2|-|15|TRBV4-2|-
TGTGCCAGCAGCCGAGAACAGGGAGTCGTCTATGGCTACACCTTC
CASSREQGVVYGYTF
>TRBJ2-1|-|16|TRBV9|-
TGTGCCAGCAGCGTAGACGGCCGAATCCCCTACAATGAGCAGTTCTTC
CASSVDGRIPYNEQFF
>TRBJ2-3|-|18|TRBV4-1|-
TGCGCCAGCAGCCAAGACGCCGCGATGACCACGAACACAGATACGCAGTATTTT
CASSQDAAMTTNTDTQYF
>TRBJ1-3|-|16|TRBV6-2/TRBV6-3|-
TGTGCCAGCAGTTTCGGAGGGGCCAACTCTGGAAACACCATATATTTT
CASSFGGANSGNTIYF
>TRBJ2-3|TRBD1|16|TRBV20-1|-
TGCAGTGCTAGTCCTATTGGACAGGTTCGCACAGATACGCAGTATTTT
CSASPIGQVRTDTQYF
>TRBJ1-2|-|13|TRBV6-5|-
TGTGCCAGCACCACCTCGACTGGGTATGGCTACACCTTC
CASTTSTGYGYTF
>TRBJ1-5|-|13|TRBV6-5|-
TGTGCCTCTTCCTCAAATAGCAATCAGCCCCAGCATTTT
CASSSNSNQPQHF
>TRBJ1-3|-|14|TRBV7-2|-
TGTGCCAGCAGCTTAGGCAGGGCTGGAAACACCATATATTTT
CASSLGRAGNTIYF